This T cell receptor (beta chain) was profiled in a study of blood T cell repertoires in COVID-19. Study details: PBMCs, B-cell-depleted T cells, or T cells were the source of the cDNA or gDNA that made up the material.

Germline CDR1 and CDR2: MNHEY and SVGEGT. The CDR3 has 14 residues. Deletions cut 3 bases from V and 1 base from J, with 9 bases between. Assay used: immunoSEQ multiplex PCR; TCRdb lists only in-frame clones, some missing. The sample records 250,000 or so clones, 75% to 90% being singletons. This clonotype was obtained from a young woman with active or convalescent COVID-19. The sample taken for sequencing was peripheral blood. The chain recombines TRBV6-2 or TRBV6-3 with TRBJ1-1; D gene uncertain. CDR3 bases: TGTGCCAGCAGTTATCGAGGAGCGAACACTGAAGCTTTCTTT. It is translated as CASSYRGANTEAFF.